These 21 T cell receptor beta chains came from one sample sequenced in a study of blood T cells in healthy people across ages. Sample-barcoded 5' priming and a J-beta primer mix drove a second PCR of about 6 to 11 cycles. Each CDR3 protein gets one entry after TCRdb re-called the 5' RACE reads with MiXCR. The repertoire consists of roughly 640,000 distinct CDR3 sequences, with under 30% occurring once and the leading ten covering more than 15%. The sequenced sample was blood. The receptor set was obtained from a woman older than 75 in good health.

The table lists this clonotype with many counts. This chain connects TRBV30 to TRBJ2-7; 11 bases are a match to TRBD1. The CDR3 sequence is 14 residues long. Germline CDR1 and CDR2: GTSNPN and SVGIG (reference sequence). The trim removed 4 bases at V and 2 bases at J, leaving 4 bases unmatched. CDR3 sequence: CAWNRDRGTYEQYF. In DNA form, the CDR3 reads TGTGCCTGGAACCGGGACAGGGGGACCTACGAGCAGTACTTC. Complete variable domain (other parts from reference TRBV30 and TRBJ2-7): SQTIHQWPATLVQPVGSPLSLECTVEGTSNPNLYWYRQAAGRGLQLLFYSVGIGQISSEVPQNLSASRPQDRQFILSSKKLLLSDSGFYLCAWNRDRGTYEQYFGPGTRLTVT.

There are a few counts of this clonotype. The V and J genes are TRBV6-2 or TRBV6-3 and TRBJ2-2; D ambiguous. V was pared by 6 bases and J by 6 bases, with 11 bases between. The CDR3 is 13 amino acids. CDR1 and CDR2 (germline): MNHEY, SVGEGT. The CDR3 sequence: CASRPVGAGELFF. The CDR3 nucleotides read TGTGCCAGCAGGCCCGTTGGGGCCGGGGAGCTGTTTTTT.

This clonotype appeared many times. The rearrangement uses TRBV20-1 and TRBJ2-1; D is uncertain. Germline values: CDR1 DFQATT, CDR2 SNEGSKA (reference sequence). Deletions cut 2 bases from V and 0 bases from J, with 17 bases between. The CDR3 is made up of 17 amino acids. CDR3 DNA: TGCAGTGCTAGATTTCTTACGACTCTAAGCTCCTACAATGAGCAGTTCTTC. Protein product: CSARFLTTLSSYNEQFF.

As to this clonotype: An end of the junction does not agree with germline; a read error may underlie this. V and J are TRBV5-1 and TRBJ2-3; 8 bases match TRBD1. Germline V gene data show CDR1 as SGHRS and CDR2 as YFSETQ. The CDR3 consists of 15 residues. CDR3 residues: CANSRTGTSTDTQYF. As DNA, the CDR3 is TGCGCCAACAGCCGGACAGGGACTAGCACAGATACGCAGTATTTT.

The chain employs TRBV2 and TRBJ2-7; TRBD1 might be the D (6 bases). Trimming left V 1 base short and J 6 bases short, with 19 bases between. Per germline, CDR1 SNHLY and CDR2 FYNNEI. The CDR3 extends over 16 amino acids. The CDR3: CASSEVPTGTSGEQYF. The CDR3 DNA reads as TGTGCCAGCAGTGAAGTCCCGACAGGAACGTCAGGCGAGCAGTACTTC.

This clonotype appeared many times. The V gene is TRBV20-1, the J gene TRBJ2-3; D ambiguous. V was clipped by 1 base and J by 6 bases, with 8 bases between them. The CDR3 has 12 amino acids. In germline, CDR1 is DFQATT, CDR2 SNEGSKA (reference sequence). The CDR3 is CSARGKRDTQYF. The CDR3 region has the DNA TGCAGTGCTAGAGGGAAGAGGGATACGCAGTATTTT.

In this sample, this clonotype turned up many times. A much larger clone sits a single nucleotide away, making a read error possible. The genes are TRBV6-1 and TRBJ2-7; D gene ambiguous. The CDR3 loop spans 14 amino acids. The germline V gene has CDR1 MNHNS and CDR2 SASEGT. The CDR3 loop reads CASREAADGYEQYF. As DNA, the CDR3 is TGTGCCAGCAGGGAAGCCGCGGACGGTTACGAGCAGTACTTC.

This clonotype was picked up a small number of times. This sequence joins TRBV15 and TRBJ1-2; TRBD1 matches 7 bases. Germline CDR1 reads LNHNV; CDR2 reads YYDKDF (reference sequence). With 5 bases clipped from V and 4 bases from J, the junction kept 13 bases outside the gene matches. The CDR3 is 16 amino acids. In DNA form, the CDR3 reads TGTGCCACCAGCGCCGGAGCGCCAGGGGGTGGCTATGGCTACACCTTC. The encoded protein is CATSAGAPGGGYGYTF.

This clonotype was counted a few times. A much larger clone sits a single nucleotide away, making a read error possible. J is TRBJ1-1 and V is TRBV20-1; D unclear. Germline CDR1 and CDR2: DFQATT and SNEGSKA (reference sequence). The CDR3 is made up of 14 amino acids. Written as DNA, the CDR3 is TGCGGTGCTAGAGAGGGTGGCGTGAACACTGAAGCTTTCTTT. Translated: CGAREGGVNTEAFF.

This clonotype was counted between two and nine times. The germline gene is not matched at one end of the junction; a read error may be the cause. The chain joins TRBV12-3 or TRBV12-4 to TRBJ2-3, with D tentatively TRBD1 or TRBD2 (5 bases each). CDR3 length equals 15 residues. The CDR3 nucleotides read TGTGCCGGCAGTTTAGCGCCCAGGGACCCAGATACGCAGTATTTT. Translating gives CAGSLAPRDPDTQYF.

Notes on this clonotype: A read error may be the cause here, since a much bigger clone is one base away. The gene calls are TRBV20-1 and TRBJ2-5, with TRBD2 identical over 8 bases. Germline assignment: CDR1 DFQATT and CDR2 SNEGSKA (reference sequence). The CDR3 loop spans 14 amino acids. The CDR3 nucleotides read TGCAGTACTAGGAGCCGGGGGGGGAAAGAGACCCAGTACTTC. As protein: CSTRSRGGKETQYF.

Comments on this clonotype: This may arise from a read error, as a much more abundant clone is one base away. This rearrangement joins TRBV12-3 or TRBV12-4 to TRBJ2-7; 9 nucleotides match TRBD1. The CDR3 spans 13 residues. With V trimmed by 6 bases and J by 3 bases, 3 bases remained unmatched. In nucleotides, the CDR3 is TGTGCCAGCAGACGGACAGGGGACTACGAGCAGTACTTC. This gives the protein CASRRTGDYEQYF.

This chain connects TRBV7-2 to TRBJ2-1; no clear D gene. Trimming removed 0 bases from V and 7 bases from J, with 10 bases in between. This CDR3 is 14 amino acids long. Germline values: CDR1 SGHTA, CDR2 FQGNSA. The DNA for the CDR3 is TGTGCCAGCAGCTTAGCGGGCTTGAAGAATGAGCAGTTCTTC. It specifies CASSLAGLKNEQFF.

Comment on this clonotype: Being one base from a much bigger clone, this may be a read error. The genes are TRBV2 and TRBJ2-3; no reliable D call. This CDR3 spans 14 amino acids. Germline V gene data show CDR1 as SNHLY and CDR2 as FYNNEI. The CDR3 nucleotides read TGTGCCAGCAGGGAAGCCAGCGTCCCAGATACGCAGTATTTT. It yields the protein CASREASVPDTQYF.

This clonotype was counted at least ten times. The CDR3 reads CSASSIPNYGYTF. The CDR3 DNA is TGCAGTGCTAGTAGCATTCCTAACTATGGCTACACCTTC. V and J are TRBV20-1 and TRBJ1-2; D remains ambiguous. Trimming left V 3 bases short and J 0 bases short, with 8 bases between. The CDR3 runs 13 residues. Germline V gene lookup returns CDR1 DFQATT and CDR2 SNEGSKA (reference sequence).

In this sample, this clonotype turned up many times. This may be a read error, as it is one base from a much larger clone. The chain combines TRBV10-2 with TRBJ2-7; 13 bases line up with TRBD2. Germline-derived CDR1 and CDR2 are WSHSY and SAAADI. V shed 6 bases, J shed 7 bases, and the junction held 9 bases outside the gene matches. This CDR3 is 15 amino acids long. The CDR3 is CASRTSGGRGNEQYF. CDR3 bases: TGCGCCAGCAGGACTAGCGGGGGGCGGGGGAATGAGCAGTACTTC.

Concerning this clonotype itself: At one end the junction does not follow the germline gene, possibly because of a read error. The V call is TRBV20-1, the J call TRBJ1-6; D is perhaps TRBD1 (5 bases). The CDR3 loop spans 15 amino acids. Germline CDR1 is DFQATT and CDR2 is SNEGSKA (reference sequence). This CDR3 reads CSAGERQGGNSPLHF. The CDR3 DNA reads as TGCAGTGCTGGAGAGCGGCAGGGTGGAAATTCACCCCTCCACTTT.

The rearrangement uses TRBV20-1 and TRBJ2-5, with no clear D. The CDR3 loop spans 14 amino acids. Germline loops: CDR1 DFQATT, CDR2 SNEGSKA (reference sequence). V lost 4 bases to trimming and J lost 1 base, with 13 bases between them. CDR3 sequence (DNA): TGCAGTGCTATTTCAGGCAGAATCCAAGAGACCCAGTACTTC. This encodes CSAISGRIQETQYF.

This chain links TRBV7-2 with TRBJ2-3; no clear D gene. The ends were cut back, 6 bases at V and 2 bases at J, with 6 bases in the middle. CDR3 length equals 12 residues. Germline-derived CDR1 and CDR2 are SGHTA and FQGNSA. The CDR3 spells CASSYFTDTQYF. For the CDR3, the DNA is TGTGCCAGCAGTTATTTCACAGATACGCAGTATTTT.

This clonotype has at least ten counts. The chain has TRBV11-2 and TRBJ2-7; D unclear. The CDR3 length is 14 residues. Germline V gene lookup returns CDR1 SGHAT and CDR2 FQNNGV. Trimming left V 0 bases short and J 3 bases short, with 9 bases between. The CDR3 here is CASSLDSEHYEQYF. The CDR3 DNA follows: TGTGCCAGCAGCTTAGACAGTGAACACTACGAGCAGTACTTC.

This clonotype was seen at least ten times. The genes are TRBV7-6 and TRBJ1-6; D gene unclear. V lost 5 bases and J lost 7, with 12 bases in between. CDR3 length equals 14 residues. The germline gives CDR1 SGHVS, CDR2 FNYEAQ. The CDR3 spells CASSVEGRNSPLHF. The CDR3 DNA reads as TGTGCCAGCAGCGTGGAAGGGAGGAATTCACCCCTCCACTTT.